Sequencing of this TCR beta chain was carried out in a study of T cells after yellow fever vaccination. Whole-study findings and limits: Within FACS-sorted repertoires, abundant clonotypes contaminating from the bulk population could be present. It was the secondary response that reached its peak faster, day 5 versus 15, but it was weaker. Only a minor proportion of clonotypes was detected across both CD4 and CD8 compartments. A large majority of primary-vaccination clones showed up again after the booster (96% CD4, about 87% CD8).

Via MiXCR, TCRdb re-called the 5' RACE reads, giving one row per CDR3 protein. The sample contains about 340,000 distinct CDR3 sequences, 8.7% of which appear only once. The sample holds a few counts of this clonotype. Its antigen is undetermined. V shed 0 bases and J shed 3 bases, with 9 bases lying between them. This CDR3 has 15 amino acids. Germline CDR1 reads ENHRY; CDR2 reads SYGVKD. The material was PBMCs, obtained on the day of the first yellow fever vaccination. The clonotype was recovered from a man in his late teens or twenties who received the YFV17D yellow fever vaccine. This chain uses TRBV10-3 with TRBJ2-1, with D possibly TRBD2 on 5 matching bases. CDR3 nucleotide sequence: TGTGCCATCAGTGAGTCGAGTGACTACTACAATGAGCAGTTCTTC. Protein: CAISESSDYYNEQFF.